This T cell receptor beta chain was captured in a study of T cell responses to AZD1222 COVID-19 vaccine. Study results and limitations: Seropositive AZD1222 recipients at baseline numbered only 5 to 7.

CDR1 SQVTM and CDR2 ANQGSEA come from the germline V gene. This CDR3 comprises 12 residues. Unmatched junction bases numbered 4, after V lost 6 bases and J lost 2 bases. With respect to this clone: Antigen: not known.

Generated by immunoSEQ multiplex PCR, the TCRdb table keeps only in-frame clones and is missing some. The sample holds about 84,000 clones, nearly 90% seen once. The sequence was collected from an adult in good health. V usage is TRBV29-1 and J usage is TRBJ2-7, with 7 bases that match TRBD1. Sequencing used peripheral blood, obtained on day 0 of AZD1222 vaccination. The CDR3 DNA reads as TGCAGCGTCGGGACAGAGGCCTACGAGCAGTACTTC. It translates to CSVGTEAYEQYF.